Presented here are 26 T cell receptor beta chains from one specimen sequenced in a study of patients and donors after allogeneic stem cell transplantation. TCRdb independently ran MiXCR on the RT-PCR reads; one entry per CDR3 protein. The table includes about 960,000 distinct CDR3 sequences, about a sixth detected once. Material for sequencing was blood, either unsorted or a sorted T cell fraction (not recorded which). The receptors come from a human donor who was either an allogeneic HSCT recipient or a stem cell or donor lymphocyte infusion donor (not recorded which). It is not recorded whose cells these are; they may come from a transplant donor.

The J gene is TRBJ2-2, the V gene TRBV9; 10 bases line up with TRBD1. The CDR3 has 19 amino acids. The V gene's germline CDR1 is SGDLS and CDR2 YYNGEE. V lost 4 bases, J lost 4 bases, and 16 bases stayed unmatched. This chain's CDR3 is CASSTPGGDRGRGTGELFF. CDR3 in DNA: TGTGCCAGCAGCACTCCAGGAGGAGACAGGGGGCGCGGCACCGGGGAGCTGTTTTTT.

The table lists this clonotype with a few counts. CDR3 sequence reads: CSARTSGGIDTQYF. The DNA for the CDR3 is TGCAGTGCTCGGACTAGCGGGGGTATAGATACGCAGTATTTT. The chain employs TRBV20-1 and TRBJ2-3, with TRBD2 matching 13 bases. The CDR3 spans 14 residues. Germline V gene lookup returns CDR1 DFQATT and CDR2 SNEGSKA (reference sequence). With V trimmed by 5 bases and J by 5 bases, 4 bases remained unmatched.

This clonotype was detected a few times. The CDR3 here is CASSVLGQRNTEAFF. CDR3 DNA sequence: TGTGCCAGCAGCGTATTGGGACAGCGGAACACTGAAGCTTTCTTT. The chain recombines TRBV5-5 with TRBJ1-1, with TRBD1 matching 7 bases. This CDR3 region has 15 residues. Germline values: CDR1 SGHKS, CDR2 YYEKEE (reference sequence). J gave up 1 base and V 4 bases, and 7 bases lay outside the gene matches.

This chain links TRBV18 with TRBJ2-7; D uncertain. Trimming pared 2 bases from V and 0 bases from J, leaving 8 bases between. Germline V gene sequence: CDR1 KGHSH, CDR2 LQKENI. The length of the CDR3 is 14 residues. The CDR3 sequence is CASSPDFGSYEQYF. The CDR3 coding sequence is TGTGCCAGCTCACCAGACTTCGGCTCCTACGAGCAGTACTTC. Full variable domain (rest looked up from reference TRBV18 and TRBJ2-7): NAGVMQNPRHLVRRRGQEARLRCSPMKGHSHVYWYRQLPEEGLKFMVYLQKENIIDESGMPKERFSAEFPKEGPSILRIQQVVRGDSAAYFCASSPDFGSYEQYFGPGTRLTVT.

The chain employs TRBV7-9 and TRBJ1-1; D is unclear. V was clipped by 4 bases and J by 8 bases, with 14 bases between them. The CDR3 runs to 13 residues. Germline CDR1 reads SEHNR; CDR2 reads FQNEAQ (reference sequence). In DNA form, the CDR3 reads TGTGCCAGCAGCTCCTCCCCCACGGCGGAAGCTTTCTTT. It translates to CASSSSPTAEAFF.

The V gene is TRBV12-3 or TRBV12-4, the J gene TRBJ2-4; TRBD1 matches at 7 bases. The J segment lost 1 base and the V segment lost 2 bases, leaving 5 bases of the junction unmatched. The CDR3 is 16 residues long. CDR3 DNA: TGTGCCAGCAGTTTAAGGGGGCGCCCGGCCAAAAACATTCAGTACTTC. Translated: CASSLRGRPAKNIQYF.

This clonotype has just a few counts. The genes are TRBV5-4 and TRBJ2-1; possible D gene TRBD1, 6 bases. Germline V lookup: CDR1 SGHNT, CDR2 YYREEE (reference sequence). The V gene lost 5 bases and the J gene lost 6 bases, with 18 bases spanning the gap. The CDR3 totals 15 residues. The CDR3 here is CASRSPGTDSNEQFF. The CDR3 region has the DNA TGTGCCAGCAGATCCCCCGGGACGGACAGCAATGAGCAGTTCTTC.

The sample holds many counts of this clonotype. The chain carries TRBV4-2 and TRBJ2-3; 9 bases line up with TRBD1. The CDR3 is made up of 17 amino acids. The V segment lost 4 bases and the J segment 3 bases; nucleotides outside the gene matches: 11. Germline V gene data show CDR1 as LGHNA and CDR2 as YNFKEQ. CDR3 sequence reads: CASSPVDRGLGTDTQYF. The CDR3 bases are TGTGCCAGCAGCCCAGTGGACAGGGGCTTGGGAACAGATACGCAGTATTTT.

This clonotype was counted only a few times. The chain combines TRBV5-1 with TRBJ2-6, with a possible D match to TRBD2 (5 bases). V lost 5 bases and J lost 4, with 7 bases in between. The CDR3 covers 13 residues. In germline, CDR1 is SGHRS, CDR2 YFSETQ. CDR3 bases: TGCGCCAGCAGGGGAGTAGGGGCCAACGTCCTGACTTTC. This translates into CASRGVGANVLTF.

V usage is TRBV7-6 and J usage is TRBJ1-1, with D possibly matching TRBD1 (6 bases). The V and J ends lost 3 bases and 0 bases respectively, with 14 bases between them. The germline CDR1 and CDR2 sequences are SGHVS and FNYEAQ. This CDR3 region has 16 residues. As DNA, the CDR3 is TGTGCCAGCAGCTTTGATACAGGGACCATGAACACTGAAGCTTTCTTT. It codes for CASSFDTGTMNTEAFF.

This clonotype has just a few counts. An end of the junction does not agree with germline; a read error may underlie this. The rearrangement uses TRBV20-1 and TRBJ2-1, with 9 bases that match TRBD2. This CDR3 contains 14 residues. The germline V gene encodes CDR1 DFQATT and CDR2 SNEGSKA (reference sequence). The CDR3: CSARDRSSGDLWVF. CDR3 sequence (DNA): TGCAGTGCTAGAGATCGTTCTAGCGGGGACCTCTGGGTCTTC.

This clonotype was picked up many times. V and J are TRBV4-1 and TRBJ2-1, with D tentatively TRBD1 (6 bases). The CDR3 length is 13 residues. Between the trimmed V and J ends, which lost 1 base and 6 bases, there was a span of 7 bases. Germline lookup yields CDR1 MGHRA and CDR2 YSYEKL. The CDR3 DNA reads TGCGCCAGCAGCCAAGTAGGGGGCAATGAGCAGTTCTTC. This codes for CASSQVGGNEQFF.

This chain links TRBV10-3 with TRBJ1-1, with 7 positions matching TRBD1. This CDR3 is 12 amino acids long. Germline V gene lookup returns CDR1 ENHRY and CDR2 SYGVKD. Unmatched junction bases numbered 5, after V lost 7 bases and J lost 6 bases. The CDR3 loop is CAIKGQYAEAFF. In nucleotides, the CDR3 is TGTGCCATCAAGGGACAGTATGCTGAAGCTTTCTTT.

This clonotype was counted only a few times. The rearrangement joins TRBV6-5 to TRBJ2-7; D remains unclear. The germline V gene has CDR1 MNHEY and CDR2 SVGAGI. The CDR3 spans 12 residues. The ends were cut back, 2 bases at V and 4 bases at J, with 6 bases in the middle. The CDR3 here is CASSYGLYEQYF. The CDR3 coding sequence is TGTGCCAGCAGTTACGGGTTGTACGAGCAGTACTTC.

In this sample, this clonotype turned up a few times. J is TRBJ1-1 and V is TRBV4-3, with no clear D. Germline lookup yields CDR1 LGHNA and CDR2 YSLEER. CDR3 size: 15 residues. Trimming left V 0 bases short and J 2 bases short, with 10 bases between. The CDR3 DNA reads as TGCGCCAGCAGCCAAGATCTCAACAGAAACACTGAAGCTTTCTTT. Protein: CASSQDLNRNTEAFF.

This clonotype occurred a few times. The rearrangement links TRBV4-2 to TRBJ2-5, with D perhaps matching TRBD1 or TRBD2 (5 bases each). Germline assignment: CDR1 LGHNA and CDR2 YNFKEQ. This CDR3 is built from 13 residues. The V end was cut by 1 base, the J end by 5 bases, with 8 bases between. The CDR3 DNA sequence: TGTGCCAGCAGCCAAGGGGACGGGGAGACCCAGTACTTC. This sequence encodes CASSQGDGETQYF.

V is TRBV4-3 and J is TRBJ1-5, with D possibly TRBD1 on 5 matching bases. The length of the CDR3 is 15 residues. V lost 0 bases to trimming and J lost 4 bases, with 10 bases between them. The germline gives CDR1 LGHNA, CDR2 YSLEER. As DNA, the CDR3 is TGCGCCAGCAGCCAAGACGGGACCTCTAATCAGCCCCAGCATTTT. This gives the protein CASSQDGTSNQPQHF.

This clonotype occurred many times. This rearrangement joins TRBV12-3 or TRBV12-4 to TRBJ2-5; tentative D call: TRBD1 (5 bases). Trimming shortened V by 4 bases and J by 2 bases, and 8 bases separated the two germline ends. CDR3 size: 13 residues. The DNA of the CDR3 is TGTGCCAGCAGTTATGACAGTCAAGAGACCCAGTACTTC. Translating it yields CASSYDSQETQYF.

This clonotype was observed a few times. The rearrangement links TRBV18 to TRBJ1-5; a weak D match, TRBD1 (5 bases). Germline V gene sequence: CDR1 KGHSH, CDR2 LQKENI. The CDR3 consists of 17 residues. The V gene lost 2 bases and the J gene lost 4 bases, with 18 bases spanning the gap. As DNA, the CDR3 is TGTGCCAGCTCACCAGGGGCTCCTTCCTTAATAAATCAGCCCCAGCATTTT. This gives the protein CASSPGAPSLINQPQHF.

This clonotype has only a few counts. V gene TRBV10-3 combines with J gene TRBJ2-1, with no clear D. The V gene's germline CDR1 is ENHRY and CDR2 SYGVKD. The germline V and J ends were trimmed by 3 bases and 8 bases, with 2 bases remaining between them. This CDR3 has 10 amino acids. The CDR3 DNA reads as TGTGCCATCAGTGACCATGAGCAGTTCTTC. Its translation is CAISDHEQFF.

This clonotype was counted only a few times. The rearrangement joins TRBV12-3 or TRBV12-4 to TRBJ2-1; D is possibly TRBD2 (6 bases). Trimming cost V 8 bases and J 4 bases, with 12 bases left between them. CDR3 size: 13 residues. This CDR3 is CASVTSPYNEQFF. The CDR3 DNA reads TGTGCCAGCGTTACTAGCCCTTACAATGAGCAGTTCTTC.

This clonotype was seen ten or more times. The chain combines TRBV5-1 with TRBJ2-1, with D perhaps assigned TRBD1 or TRBD2 (6 bases each). This CDR3 is 13 amino acids long. Trimming cost V 4 bases and J 9 bases, with 14 bases left between them. Germline V gene lookup returns CDR1 SGHRS and CDR2 YFSETQ. Here the CDR3 DNA reads TGCGCCAGCAGCCGGGGGCACGGGTTTGAGCAGTTCTTC. Translation gives CASSRGHGFEQFF.

The chain has TRBV7-6 and TRBJ1-5; TRBD1 is a possible D gene (6 bases). V gave up 5 bases and J gave up 2 bases, with 13 bases separating them. This CDR3 has 15 amino acids. CDR1 SGHVS and CDR2 FNYEAQ come from the germline V gene. The CDR3 protein is CASSLAAGGNQPQHF. CDR3 coding DNA: TGTGCCAGCAGCCTGGCGGCAGGGGGCAATCAGCCCCAGCATTTT.

This clonotype was seen ten or more times. The chain links TRBV10-3 to TRBJ1-1; D perhaps matches TRBD1 (5 bases). CDR1 is ENHRY, CDR2 SYGVKD, per germline. The CDR3 length is 13 residues. The V and J ends lost 4 bases and 5 bases respectively, with 11 bases between them. CDR3 coding DNA: TGTGCCATCAGTGTTGGGGCGGGTACTGAAGCTTTCTTT. It is translated as CAISVGAGTEAFF.

This clonotype was seen more than once but under ten times. The chain joins TRBV15 to TRBJ1-5, with 8 nucleotides matching TRBD1. This CDR3 has 15 residues. V shed 7 bases, J shed 3 bases, and the junction held 8 bases outside the gene matches. Germline assignment: CDR1 LNHNV and CDR2 YYDKDF (reference sequence). In DNA form, the CDR3 reads TGTGCCACCACGACGGACAGGGACTTCAATCAGCCCCAGCATTTT. Its protein is CATTTDRDFNQPQHF.

This clonotype was detected a few times. V is TRBV20-1 and J is TRBJ2-1; the match to TRBD2 covers 11 bases. Trimming at V came to 2 bases and at J to 5 bases, leaving 5 bases not matched to a gene. Germline lookup yields CDR1 DFQATT and CDR2 SNEGSKA (reference sequence). The CDR3 extends over 15 amino acids. CDR3 in DNA: TGCAGTGCTAGAAAACTAGCGGGAGCTAACAATGAGCAGTTCTTC. This codes for CSARKLAGANNEQFF.